The rows below give T cell receptor beta chains drawn from one sample of a study of shared clonotypes between healthy human individuals. Assay used: immunoSEQ multiplex PCR; TCRdb lists only in-frame clones, some missing. Among about 2.4 million clones listed, roughly 93% were seen once. The sequencing input was naive CD4+ T cells from PBMCs. These receptors were taken from a man between 18 and 35 years old in good health. Some clones in this sample may be carry-over from other donors' samples. Each CDR3 is given with its conserved first and last residue. The D gene is left open where the match is weak. Some rows mark clone size as missing; the rest say once, few, many or name a class of expanded clone.

NA	TRBV19	TRBJ2-5	NA	CASKGRGGDIESTQETQYF	TGTGCCAGTAAGGGTAGGGGAGGGGACATAGAGTCAACCCAAGAGACCCAGTACTTC
NA	TRBV5-1	TRBJ2-2	NA	CASGHGSDTGELFF	TGCGCCAGCGGCCACGGGTCCGACACCGGGGAGCTGTTTTTT
NA	TRBV5-6	TRBJ2-5	TRBD1	CASSYRGVETQYF	TGTGCCAGCAGCTACAGGGGGGTAGAGACCCAGTACTTC
NA	TRBV10-2	TRBJ2-3	NA	CASSVTRSGTDTQYF	TGCGCCAGCAGCGTGACAAGGTCGGGCACAGATACGCAGTATTTT
NA	TRBV5-1	TRBJ2-7	NA	CASRAQGQSYEQYF	TGCGCCAGCCGAGCCCAGGGCCAATCCTACGAGCAGTACTTC
once	TRBV5-1	TRBJ1-4	NA	CASSLEAVQDEKLFF	TGCGCCAGCAGCTTGGAAGCGGTACAGGATGAAAAACTGTTTTTT
few	TRBV21-1	TRBJ1-5	NA	CASSKDQPQHF	TGTGCCAGCAGCAAAGATCAGCCCCAGCATTTT
once	TRBV11-3	TRBJ2-1	NA	CASSWGQHYNEQFF	TGTGCCAGCAGCTGGGGACAACATTACAATGAGCAGTTCTTC
NA	TRBV28	TRBJ2-7	NA	CASTPYEIIRGEQYF	TGTGCCAGCACCCCTTATGAGATAATAAGGGGGGAGCAGTACTTC
NA	TRBV6-5	TRBJ2-3	TRBD2	CASSYPGTIRTDTQYF	TGTGCCAGCAGTTACCCAGGGACTATCCGCACAGATACGCAGTATTTT
NA	TRBV5-6	TRBJ2-3	TRBD2	CASSLFPGGGLEDTQYF	TGTGCCAGCAGCTTGTTCCCTGGCGGGGGGTTGGAAGATACGCAGTATTTT
NA	TRBV11-2	TRBJ2-7	NA	CASSLESGAGEQYF	TGTGCCAGCAGCTTAGAGTCAGGGGCGGGGGAGCAGTACTTC
NA	TRBV5-1	TRBJ2-5	NA	CATPFCQETQYF	TGCGCCACCCCTTTCTGCCAAGAGACCCAGTACTTC
NA	TRBV28	TRBJ2-7	NA	CASAGANLRNEQYF	TGTGCCAGCGCGGGGGCGAACCTAAGAAACGAGCAGTACTTC
NA	TRBV28	TRBJ1-1	NA	CASSLFLNTEAFF	TGTGCCAGCAGTTTATTCCTGAACACTGAAGCTTTCTTT
NA	TRBV5-4	TRBJ2-3	NA	CASSFIKGRGPDTQYF	TGTGCCAGCAGCTTTATAAAAGGTCGGGGGCCAGATACGCAGTATTTT
NA	TRBV4-1	TRBJ2-7	TRBD2	CASSQGGSGRAGNEQYF	TGCGCCAGCAGCCAAGGGGGGAGCGGGAGGGCCGGAAACGAGCAGTACTTC
NA	TRBV5-1	TRBJ2-7	TRBD1	CASSLGTGGYEQYF	TGCGCCAGCAGCCTCGGGACAGGGGGATACGAGCAGTACTTC
NA	TRBV9	TRBJ2-2	NA	CASSDGSIFGELFF	TGTGCCAGCAGCGACGGGTCAATCTTCGGGGAGCTGTTTTTT
NA	TRBV9	TRBJ1-2	NA	CASSVGQYYGYTF	TGTGCCAGCAGCGTAGGACAGTACTATGGCTACACCTTC
NA	TRBV15	TRBJ2-7	NA	CATSRDRVSSYEQYF	TGTGCCACCAGCAGAGATAGGGTTTCCTCCTACGAGCAGTACTTC
NA	TRBV28	TRBJ1-2	NA	CASRQTGFDGYTF	TGTGCCAGCAGACAAACAGGGTTCGATGGCTACACCTTC